One sample yielded the 4 T cell receptor beta chains listed below, sequenced in a study of cytotoxic CD8 clonotypes in ibrutinib-treated CLL. Assay: immunoSEQ multiplex PCR; the TCRdb copy retains only in-frame clones and omits some. This table has 330,000 or so clones, roughly 71% appearing once. This material consisted of PBMCs, taken after 36 months of ibrutinib treatment. The receptors were gathered from a human donor with chronic lymphocytic leukemia.

The chain joins TRBV11-2 to TRBJ2-5; D gene ambiguous. CDR1 and CDR2 (germline): SGHAT, FQNNGV. Trimming took off 1 base at V and 5 bases at J, with 8 bases between the two ends. The CDR3 is 13 amino acids. The CDR3 DNA follows: TGTGCCAGCAGCTTAGTTGGGTGGGAGACCCAGTACTTC. Amino acids: CASSLVGWETQYF.

This sequence joins TRBV2 and TRBJ2-5, with D tentatively TRBD1 or TRBD2 (5 bases each). The CDR3 extends over 15 amino acids. Germline V gene lookup returns CDR1 SNHLY and CDR2 FYNNEI. V lost 3 bases to trimming and J lost 5 bases, with 16 bases between them. The CDR3 is CASSDGAGSRETQYF. CDR3 nucleotides: TGTGCCAGCAGTGACGGGGCAGGCTCGAGGGAGACCCAGTACTTC. Together with reference TRBV2 and TRBJ2-5, the CDR3 gives the full variable domain: EPEVTQTPSHQVTQMGQEVILRCVPISNHLYFYWYRQILGQKVEFLVSFYNNEISEKSEIFDDQFSVERPDGSNFTLKIRSTKLEDSAMYFCASSDGAGSRETQYFGPGTRLLVL.

V and J are TRBV5-1 and TRBJ2-1; 8 nucleotides match TRBD1. The length of the CDR3 is 16 residues. Germline CDR1 and CDR2: SGHRS and YFSETQ. The V and J ends lost 4 bases and 5 bases, in that order; junction bases with no gene match: 11. The CDR3 bases are TGCGCCAGCAGCCGATCGGACAGGGCCGCAAACAATGAGCAGTTCTTC. Residues: CASSRSDRAANNEQFF. The whole variable domain, filled in from reference TRBV5-1 and TRBJ2-1, reads KAGVTQTPRYLIKTRGQQVTLSCSPISGHRSVSWYQQTPGQGLQFLFEYFSETQRNKGNFPGRFSGRQFSNSRSEMNVSTLELGDSALYLCASSRSDRAANNEQFFGPGTRLTVL.

This clone was counted a few times. V gene TRBV27 combines with J gene TRBJ2-7; 7 positions match TRBD1. CDR1 is MNHEY, CDR2 SMNVEV, per germline (reference sequence). V shed 5 bases and J 0 bases; nucleotides not matched to a gene: 4. This CDR3 is built from 14 residues. CDR3 in amino acids: CASSTRDSSYEQYF. Here the CDR3 DNA reads TGTGCCAGCAGTACTAGGGACAGCTCCTACGAGCAGTACTTC.